This entry lists 29 T cell receptor beta chains sequenced from one sample in a study of T cell responses to AZD1222 COVID-19 vaccine. The table came from immunoSEQ multiplex PCR; TCRdb's copy has only in-frame clones and leaves some out. This table has under 100,000 clones, 90% to 95% appearing once. Sequenced here: peripheral blood, sampled on day 0 of MenACWY control vaccination. Receptor source: an adult in good health.

The chain couples TRBV9 to TRBJ2-6, with 7 nucleotides matching TRBD2. V trimming: 0 bases; J trimming: 1 base; junction bases outside the gene matches: 7. This CDR3 contains 18 residues. In germline, CDR1 is SGDLS, CDR2 YYNGEE. CDR3 loop: CASSVEAGRNSGANVLTF. CDR3 coding DNA: TGTGCCAGCAGCGTAGAAGCGGGAAGAAATTCTGGGGCCAACGTCCTGACTTTC.

V usage is TRBV19 and J usage is TRBJ1-3; unclear D gene. The ends were cut back, 5 bases at V and 2 bases at J, with 4 bases in the middle. The CDR3 is made up of 12 amino acids. Germline-derived CDR1 and CDR2 are LNHDA and SQIVND (reference sequence). The CDR3 nucleotides are TGTGCCAGTAGTCGGACTGGAAACACCATATATTTT. Protein: CASSRTGNTIYF.

This chain uses TRBV10-1 with TRBJ2-7; a weak D match, TRBD1 (6 bases). The CDR3 has 15 amino acids. Trimming removed 3 bases from V and 7 bases from J, with 19 bases in between. Germline CDR1 and CDR2: WNHNN and SYGVQD (reference sequence). CDR3 DNA sequence: TGCGCCAGCAGTGACCCCCAACAGGGCCCGAGTGAGCAGTACTTC. Its translation is CASSDPQQGPSEQYF.

The rearrangement joins TRBV6-6 to TRBJ2-7; 10 positions match TRBD1. After removal of 6 bases from V and 4 bases from J, the junction contained 9 bases not matched to a gene. The CDR3 runs 15 residues. Germline V gene data show CDR1 as MNHNY and CDR2 as SVGAGI (reference sequence). The CDR3 nucleotides read TGTGCCAGCAGCCGCTCTGGGGACAGGGGTTACGAGCAGTACTTC. It specifies CASSRSGDRGYEQYF.

The chain recombines TRBV10-3 with TRBJ2-2, with TRBD2 identical over 8 bases. CDR1 is ENHRY, CDR2 SYGVKD, per germline. Trimming cost V 1 base and J 5 bases; bases outside gene matches: 6. CDR3 length: 16 residues. In nucleotides, the CDR3 is TGTGCCATCAGTGAGTTAGCGACTAGCGAGACCGGGGAGCTGTTTTTT. Translating gives CAISELATSETGELFF.

This chain links TRBV2 with TRBJ1-2; TRBD1 aligns across 10 bases. The V gene's germline CDR1 is SNHLY and CDR2 FYNNEI. The CDR3 length is 13 residues. Losses at the gene ends were 6 bases for V and 6 bases for J; bases not matched to a gene: 4. The CDR3 is CASRRQGADGYTF. The CDR3 nucleotides read TGTGCCAGCAGACGACAGGGGGCGGATGGCTACACCTTC.

This clone has just a few counts. The chain has TRBV11-2 and TRBJ2-7; D is possibly TRBD1 or TRBD2 (5 bases each). Trimming shortened V by 5 bases and J by 5 bases, and 19 bases separated the two germline ends. CDR1 SGHAT and CDR2 FQNNGV come from the germline V gene. This CDR3 contains 15 residues. The CDR3: CASSRDGTPNDEQYF. CDR3 DNA: TGTGCCAGCAGCCGAGACGGGACGCCGAACGACGAGCAGTACTTC.

On this clone itself: At the DNA level, this CDR3 is encoded by other sequences in the same sample as well. This chain joins TRBV6-2 or TRBV6-3 and TRBJ2-7; unclear D gene. Between the trimmed V and J ends, which lost 2 bases and 4 bases, there was a span of 6 bases. CDR1 MNHEY and CDR2 SVGEGT come from the germline V gene. The CDR3 has 12 residues. CDR3 in DNA: TGTGCCAGCAGTTACGGGGTTTACGAGCAGTACTTC. This gives the protein CASSYGVYEQYF.

The V gene is TRBV6-5, the J gene TRBJ2-3; D not certain. The germline V gene encodes CDR1 MNHEY and CDR2 SVGAGI. This CDR3 contains 15 residues. Trimming stripped 0 bases from V and 2 bases from J, with 9 bases between. The CDR3 DNA reads TGTGCCAGCAGTTACTCTGAGGTGAACACAGATACGCAGTATTTT. Translating it yields CASSYSEVNTDTQYF.

The CDR3 nucleotides are TGTGCCAGCAGTTACACCCTTGGGCAGTTCTTC. It encodes CASSYTLGQFF. The chain carries TRBV6-2 or TRBV6-3 and TRBJ2-1; D is unclear. The CDR3 contains 11 residues. Trimming stripped 2 bases from V and 12 bases from J, with 8 bases between. Germline V gives CDR1 MNHEY, CDR2 SVGEGT.

This clone appeared a single time. V gene TRBV4-3 combines with J gene TRBJ2-7; D remains unclear. Per the germline V gene, CDR1 is LGHNA and CDR2 is YSLEER. The CDR3 has 13 amino acids. Trimming stripped 3 bases from V and 3 bases from J, with 9 bases between. CDR3 nucleotide sequence: TGCGCCAGCAGCCAGCAACCCCACTACGAGCAGTACTTC. This encodes CASSQQPHYEQYF.

The V gene is TRBV7-2, the J gene TRBJ2-6; tentative D call: TRBD1 (5 bases). Trimming took 3 bases from V and 4 from J, leaving 10 bases between them. CDR1 SGHTA and CDR2 FQGNSA come from the germline V gene. The CDR3 spans 15 residues. The CDR3 sequence is CASSFSGSGANVLTF. CDR3 DNA: TGTGCCAGCAGCTTTTCAGGGTCCGGGGCCAACGTCCTGACTTTC. The entire variable domain, with the rest obtained from reference TRBV7-2 and TRBJ2-6, is as follows: GAGVSQSPSNKVTEKGKDVELRCDPISGHTALYWYRQSLGQGLEFLIYFQGNSAPDKSGLPSDRFSAERTGGSVSTLTIQRTQQEDSAVYLCASSFSGSGANVLTFGAGSRLTVL.

The CDR3 nucleotides read TGTGCCAGCAGCGATTTTTGTGGGGAGCAGTTCTTC. Protein: CASSDFCGEQFF. V usage is TRBV21-1 and J usage is TRBJ2-1. TRBV21-1 is reported as a pseudogene. The CDR3 has 12 residues.

The V gene is TRBV10-3, the J gene TRBJ1-1; tentative D call: TRBD1 (5 bases). V lost 7 bases to trimming and J lost 1 base, with 7 bases between them. CDR1 is ENHRY and CDR2 is SYGVKD in the germline V gene. This CDR3 spans 12 amino acids. The CDR3 sequence: CAINQGNTEAFF. The CDR3 nucleotides read TGTGCCATCAATCAGGGGAACACTGAAGCTTTCTTT.

The V and J genes are TRBV19 and TRBJ2-3; 9 bases are shared with TRBD1. This CDR3 spans 15 amino acids. The ends lost 3 bases at V and 0 bases at J; junction bases unmatched: 1. Per the germline V gene, CDR1 is LNHDA and CDR2 is SQIVND (reference sequence). CDR3 sequence: CASSMGQGSTDTQYF. CDR3 in DNA: TGTGCCAGTAGTATGGGACAGGGTAGCACAGATACGCAGTATTTT.

The V and J genes are TRBV2 and TRBJ1-2; weak D call: TRBD1 (6 bases). The germline V and J ends were trimmed by 1 base and 6 bases, with 15 bases remaining between them. The V gene's germline CDR1 is SNHLY and CDR2 FYNNEI. This CDR3 region has 15 residues. CDR3 coding DNA: TGTGCCAGCAGTGAAGAGGACAGCAATTCGCATGGCTACACCTTC. Translation: CASSEEDSNSHGYTF.

The V gene is TRBV12-3 or TRBV12-4, the J gene TRBJ1-6; no firm D call. CDR3 length equals 12 residues. V was trimmed by 4 bases and J by 9 bases, leaving 7 bases between them. CDR3 nucleotides: TGTGCCAGCAGTTCTGGGTCTTCACCCCTCCACTTT. Its protein product is CASSSGSSPLHF.

The chain has TRBV6-5 and TRBJ2-1; D is possibly TRBD2 (5 bases). The germline gives CDR1 MNHEY, CDR2 SVGAGI. CDR3 size: 13 residues. V was clipped by 6 bases and J by 3 bases, with 9 bases between them. CDR3 region: CASRITSYNEQFF. For the CDR3, the DNA is TGTGCCAGCAGGATTACTAGCTACAATGAGCAGTTCTTC.

The chain links TRBV5-4 to TRBJ1-2; D possibly corresponds to TRBD1 (5 bases). Germline values: CDR1 SGHNT, CDR2 YYREEE (reference sequence). The CDR3 has 15 amino acids. Deletions cut 3 bases from V and 4 bases from J, with 16 bases between. Here the CDR3 reads CASSSGGPPVYGYTF. As DNA, the CDR3 is TGTGCCAGCAGCTCGGGGGGACCACCCGTCTATGGCTACACCTTC.

The chain combines TRBV7-3 with TRBJ2-1; 10 bases line up with TRBD2. Germline V gene data show CDR1 as SGHTA and CDR2 as FQGTGA. With V trimmed by 5 bases and J by 5 bases, 6 bases remained unmatched. The CDR3 has 15 residues. CDR3 residues: CASSPSSGSHNEQFF. For the CDR3, the DNA is TGTGCCAGCAGCCCATCTAGCGGGAGCCACAATGAGCAGTTCTTC. Looking up the rest from reference TRBV7-3 and TRBJ2-1 gives the full variable domain: GAGVSQTPSNKVTEKGKYVELRCDPISGHTALYWYRQSLGQGPEFLIYFQGTGAADDSGLPNDRFFAVRPEGSVSTLKIQRTERGDSAVYLCASSPSSGSHNEQFFGPGTRLTVL.

This chain uses TRBV7-3 with TRBJ2-1; 11 bases are a match to TRBD1. The CDR3 totals 14 residues. The germline V gene encodes CDR1 SGHTA and CDR2 FQGTGA. V trimming: 3 bases; J trimming: 8 bases; junction bases outside the gene matches: 3. CDR3 DNA: TGTGCCAGCAGCTTCCGGACAGGGGGCGATGAGCAGTTCTTC. It encodes CASSFRTGGDEQFF.

V usage is TRBV6-5 and J usage is TRBJ1-6; 7 nucleotides match TRBD1. Germline CDR1 and CDR2: MNHEY and SVGAGI. There are 14 residues in the CDR3. V lost 2 bases to trimming and J lost 5 bases; unmatched junction nucleotides: 0. CDR3 sequence reads: CASSYGTDNSPLHF. The CDR3 DNA reads TGTGCCAGCAGTTACGGGACAGATAATTCACCCCTCCACTTT.

This clone was seen only once. V and J are TRBV7-3 and TRBJ2-3; D is unresolved. The CDR3 contains 13 residues. Germline V gene data show CDR1 as SGHTA and CDR2 as FQGTGA. V gave up 3 bases and J gave up 2 bases, with 6 bases separating them. In nucleotides, the CDR3 is TGTGCCAGCAGCTTCAGCCACACAGATACGCAGTATTTT. The encoded protein is CASSFSHTDTQYF.

This clone occurred a few times. This sequence joins TRBV12-3 or TRBV12-4 and TRBJ1-2, with D uncertain. The CDR3 spans 12 residues. Trimming shortened V by 3 bases and J by 7 bases, and 9 bases separated the two germline ends. The CDR3 coding sequence is TGTGCCAGCAGTTTTTTAAGTGGTGGCTACACCTTC. As protein: CASSFLSGGYTF.

In the case of this clone: This CDR3 is also generated by other DNA sequences in the sample. The chain joins TRBV28 to TRBJ2-5; D is unresolved. V was shortened by 4 bases and J by 1 base, with 10 bases between the two germline ends. Germline V lookup: CDR1 MDHEN, CDR2 SYDVKM. The CDR3 has 14 amino acids. In DNA, the CDR3 is TGTGCCAGCAGTTCTGGGCAGACCCAAGAGACCCAGTACTTC. Protein product: CASSSGQTQETQYF. The full variable domain, rest sourced from reference TRBV28 and TRBJ2-5, is DVKVTQSSRYLVKRTGEKVFLECVQDMDHENMFWYRQDPGLGLRLIYFSYDVKMKEKGDIPEGYSVSREKKERFSLILESASTNQTSMYLCASSSGQTQETQYFGPGTRLLVL.

This chain uses TRBV19 with TRBJ2-7, with a tentative D call TRBD2 (6 bases). CDR3 length: 17 residues. Trimming took 5 bases from V and 0 from J, leaving 20 bases between them. The V gene's germline CDR1 is LNHDA and CDR2 SQIVND (reference sequence). DNA for the CDR3: TGTGCCAGTAGTTTCGCCCGGGGGTCGGTTAGCTCCTACGAGCAGTACTTC. Translating it yields CASSFARGSVSSYEQYF.

The gene calls are TRBV7-9 and TRBJ1-4; 7 nucleotides line up with TRBD1. V shed 5 bases, J shed 8 bases, and the junction held 8 bases outside the gene matches. The CDR3 is 14 residues long. Germline assignment: CDR1 SEHNR and CDR2 FQNEAQ (reference sequence). For the CDR3, the DNA is TGTGCCAGCAGCCCAGCGACAGGGTGGGAAAAACTGTTTTTT. Protein: CASSPATGWEKLFF.

The chain couples TRBV28 to TRBJ2-3, with unresolved D. The ends were cut back, 4 bases at V and 7 bases at J, with 6 bases in the middle. CDR3 length: 11 amino acids. Germline V gives CDR1 MDHEN, CDR2 SYDVKM. The chain's CDR3 is CASSYLNTQYF. The CDR3 nucleotides read TGTGCCAGCAGTTATCTCAATACGCAGTATTTT. Supplemented by reference TRBV28 and TRBJ2-3, the full variable domain reads DVKVTQSSRYLVKRTGEKVFLECVQDMDHENMFWYRQDPGLGLRLIYFSYDVKMKEKGDIPEGYSVSREKKERFSLILESASTNQTSMYLCASSYLNTQYFGPGTRLTVL.

This chain connects TRBV6-2 or TRBV6-3 to TRBJ1-1, with 7 positions matching TRBD1. The J segment lost 8 bases and the V segment lost 2 bases, leaving 17 bases of the junction unmatched. CDR1 is MNHEY, CDR2 SVGEGT, per germline. The CDR3 is 17 residues long. The CDR3 DNA is TGTGCCAGCAGTTACAACAGGGGAGGTGTCGGCGAGTGGGAAGCTTTCTTT. Translating gives CASSYNRGGVGEWEAFF.